The 10 T cell receptor beta chains below come from one sample, sequenced in a study of T cell changes during pregnancy in multiple sclerosis. The repertoire was sequenced with immunoSEQ multiplex PCR; TCRdb's copy has only in-frame clones and lacks some. This sample yields approximately 88,000 clones, of which 80% to 95% are seen a single time; 4.3% belongs to the top ten. This specimen was peripheral blood, taken in the first trimester of pregnancy. All receptors come from a female donor with multiple sclerosis, enrolled in a pregnancy study.

The gene calls are TRBV30 and TRBJ2-2; D possibly corresponds to TRBD2 (6 bases). Trimming removed 4 bases from V and 4 bases from J, with 13 bases in between. Germline V gives CDR1 GTSNPN, CDR2 SVGIG (reference sequence). The length of the CDR3 is 14 residues. The CDR3 nucleotides read TGTGCCTGGATCCCGGGAGCCCCCACCGGGGAGCTGTTTTTT. It is translated as CAWIPGAPTGELFF.

The rearrangement uses TRBV5-4 and TRBJ2-3, with D perhaps matching TRBD1 (6 bases). This CDR3 has 16 amino acids. Trimming pared 4 bases from V and 2 bases from J, leaving 17 bases between. Germline CDR1 SGHNT, CDR2 YYREEE (reference sequence). As DNA, the CDR3 is TGTGCCAGCAGCACGGAGCTGGACAGAGACACAGATACGCAGTATTTT. Amino acid sequence: CASSTELDRDTDTQYF. The variable domain in full, completed from reference TRBV5-4 and TRBJ2-3, reads ETGVTQSPTHLIKTRGQQVTLRCSSQSGHNTVSWYQQALGQGPQFIFQYYREEENGRGNFPPRFSGLQFPNYSSELNVNALELDDSALYLCASSTELDRDTDTQYFGPGTRLTVL.

This chain links TRBV7-9 with TRBJ1-1, with D uncertain. The CDR3 is made up of 14 amino acids. Germline lookup yields CDR1 SEHNR and CDR2 FQNEAQ (reference sequence). Deletions cut 1 base from V and 5 bases from J, with 11 bases between. The CDR3 here is CASSLETIRTEAFF. DNA for the CDR3: TGTGCCAGCAGCTTAGAGACAATCAGGACTGAAGCTTTCTTT.

The rearrangement uses TRBV5-1 and TRBJ1-2; D is uncertain. This CDR3 has 14 residues. V was cut by 4 bases and J by 6 bases, with 16 bases left in between. The germline CDR1 and CDR2 sequences are SGHRS and YFSETQ. CDR3 in amino acids: CASSRGFGRDGYTF. CDR3 coding DNA: TGCGCCAGCAGCCGAGGGTTTGGAAGGGATGGCTACACCTTC.

The chain links TRBV5-4 to TRBJ2-1, with D possibly TRBD2 on 5 matching bases. CDR1 SGHNT and CDR2 YYREEE come from the germline V gene (reference sequence). The CDR3 consists of 14 residues. V lost 0 bases to trimming and J lost 10 bases, with 14 bases between them. This CDR3 reads CASSLGGLAGEQFF. Here the CDR3 DNA reads TGTGCCAGCAGCTTGGGTGGTCTAGCTGGCGAGCAGTTCTTC. Full variable domain (outside the CDR3, taken from reference TRBV5-4 and TRBJ2-1): ETGVTQSPTHLIKTRGQQVTLRCSSQSGHNTVSWYQQALGQGPQFIFQYYREEENGRGNFPPRFSGLQFPNYSSELNVNALELDDSALYLCASSLGGLAGEQFFGPGTRLTVL.

The genes are TRBV5-6 and TRBJ2-7, with TRBD1 as a possible D gene (5 bases). The V gene's germline CDR1 is SGHDT and CDR2 YYEEEE. The CDR3 extends over 15 amino acids. The V and J ends lost 0 bases and 2 bases respectively, with 12 bases between them. The CDR3 protein is CASSLGRQKPYEQYF. The CDR3 DNA reads as TGTGCCAGCAGCTTGGGGAGACAGAAGCCCTACGAGCAGTACTTC. The variable domain in full, with the rest retrieved from reference TRBV5-6 and TRBJ2-7, is DAGVTQSPTHLIKTRGQQVTLRCSPKSGHDTVSWYQQALGQGPQFIFQYYEEEERQRGNFPDRFSGHQFPNYSSELNVNALLLGDSALYLCASSLGRQKPYEQYFGPGTRLTVT.

This clone appeared once. The V call is TRBV19, the J call TRBJ2-5, with a weak D call TRBD2 (6 bases). Trimming cost V 8 bases and J 2 bases, with 24 bases left between them. Germline V CDR1 and CDR2: LNHDA, SQIVND (reference sequence). The CDR3 is 17 amino acids. In DNA form, the CDR3 reads TGTGCCAGTTCGAGGCCCCCTTTGGAGGGCGCACAAGAGACCCAGTACTTC. Amino acids: CASSRPPLEGAQETQYF.

The chain carries TRBV2 and TRBJ1-2, with D unclear. The V end was cut by 9 bases, the J end by 4 bases, with 9 bases between. Germline CDR1 reads SNHLY; CDR2 reads FYNNEI. The CDR3 extends over 11 amino acids. The CDR3 region is CARRGSYGYTF. The CDR3 region has the DNA TGTGCCAGGAGAGGTAGCTATGGCTACACCTTC.

The CDR3 nucleotides are TGTGCCAGCAGCATCAGGACTAGCGGGAGCACAGATACGCAGTATTTT. Protein product: CASSIRTSGSTDTQYF. J is TRBJ2-3 and V is TRBV9, with 11 bases lining up with TRBD2. The CDR3 has 16 residues. The germline V gene encodes CDR1 SGDLS and CDR2 YYNGEE. J gave up 0 bases and V 4 bases, and 4 bases lay outside the gene matches. Variable domain in full (rest from reference TRBV9 and TRBJ2-3): DSGVTQTPKHLITATGQRVTLRCSPRSGDLSVYWYQQSLDQGLQFLIQYYNGEERAKGNILERFSAQQFPDLHSELNLSSLELGDSALYFCASSIRTSGSTDTQYFGPGTRLTVL.

The J gene is TRBJ1-2, the V gene TRBV5-8; D uncertain. The V gene lost 1 base and the J gene lost 13 bases, with 11 bases spanning the gap. Germline CDR1 and CDR2: SGHTS and YDEGEE. This CDR3 spans 11 amino acids. The CDR3 protein is CASSLLGSGTF. In DNA, the CDR3 is TGTGCCAGCAGCTTGCTCGGGTCCGGCACCTTC.